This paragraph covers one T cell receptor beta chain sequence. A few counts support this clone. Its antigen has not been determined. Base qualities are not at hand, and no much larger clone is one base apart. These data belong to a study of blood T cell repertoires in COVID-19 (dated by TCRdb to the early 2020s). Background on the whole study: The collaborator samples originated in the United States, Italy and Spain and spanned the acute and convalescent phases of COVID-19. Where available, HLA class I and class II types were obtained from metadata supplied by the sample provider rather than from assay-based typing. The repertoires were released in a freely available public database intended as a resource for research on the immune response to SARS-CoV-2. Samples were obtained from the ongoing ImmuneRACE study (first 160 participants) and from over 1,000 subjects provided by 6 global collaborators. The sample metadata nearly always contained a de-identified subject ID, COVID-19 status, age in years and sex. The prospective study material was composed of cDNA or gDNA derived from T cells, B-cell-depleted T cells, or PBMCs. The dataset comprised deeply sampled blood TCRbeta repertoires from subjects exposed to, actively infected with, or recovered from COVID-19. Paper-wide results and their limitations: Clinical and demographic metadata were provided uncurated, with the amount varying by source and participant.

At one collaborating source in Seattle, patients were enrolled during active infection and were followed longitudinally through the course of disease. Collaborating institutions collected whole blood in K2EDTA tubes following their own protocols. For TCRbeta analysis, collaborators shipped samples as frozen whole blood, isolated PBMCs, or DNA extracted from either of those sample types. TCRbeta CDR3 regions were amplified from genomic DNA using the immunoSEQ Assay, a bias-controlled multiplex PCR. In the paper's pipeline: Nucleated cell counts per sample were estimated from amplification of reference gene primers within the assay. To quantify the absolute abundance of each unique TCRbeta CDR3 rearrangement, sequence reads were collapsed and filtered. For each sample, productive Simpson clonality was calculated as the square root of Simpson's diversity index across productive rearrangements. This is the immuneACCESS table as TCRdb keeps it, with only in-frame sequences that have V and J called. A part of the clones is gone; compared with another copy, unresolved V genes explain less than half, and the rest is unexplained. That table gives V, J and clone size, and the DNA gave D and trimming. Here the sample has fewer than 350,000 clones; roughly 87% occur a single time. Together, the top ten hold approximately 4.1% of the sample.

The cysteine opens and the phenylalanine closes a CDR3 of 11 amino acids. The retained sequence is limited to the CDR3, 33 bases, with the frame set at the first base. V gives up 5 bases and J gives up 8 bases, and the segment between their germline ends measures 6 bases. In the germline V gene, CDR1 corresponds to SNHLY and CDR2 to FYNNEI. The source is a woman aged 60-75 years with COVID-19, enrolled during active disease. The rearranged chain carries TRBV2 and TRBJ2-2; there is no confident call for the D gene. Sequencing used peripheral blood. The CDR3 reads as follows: CASSWQGELFF. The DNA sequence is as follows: TGTGCCAGCAGTTGGCAGGGGGAGCTGTTTTTT.